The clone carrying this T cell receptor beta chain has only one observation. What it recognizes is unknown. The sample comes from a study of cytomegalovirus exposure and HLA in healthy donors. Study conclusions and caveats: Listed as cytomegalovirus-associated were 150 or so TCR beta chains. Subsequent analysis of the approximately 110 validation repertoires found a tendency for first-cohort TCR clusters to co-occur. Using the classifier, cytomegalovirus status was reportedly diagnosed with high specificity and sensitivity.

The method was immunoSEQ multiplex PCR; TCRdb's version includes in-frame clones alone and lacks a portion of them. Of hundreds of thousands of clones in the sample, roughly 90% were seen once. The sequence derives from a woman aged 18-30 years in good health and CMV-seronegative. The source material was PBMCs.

The CDR3 DNA follows: TGTGCCAGCAGTCCTCGTGTGGGCGCAGATACGCAGTATTTT. This codes for CASSPRVGADTQYF. The chain employs TRBV27 and TRBJ2-3; no firm D call. Trimming took 5 bases from V and 4 from J, leaving 13 bases between them. The CDR3 covers 14 residues. Germline V gene lookup returns CDR1 MNHEY and CDR2 SMNVEV (reference sequence).